A single TCR beta chain is shown here with its context. Its antigen is not identified. It may be a read error: a sequence one base away is much more abundant. This specimen comes from a study of breast tumors, draining lymph nodes, adjacent tissues. Whole-study results and caveats: Tumor repertoires ranked between lymph nodes and nontumor tissue in diversity, with V and J gene preferences. Luminal-like breast cancer showed significantly higher tumor–nontumor repertoire similarity than basal-like.

Samples came from axillary lymph nodes draining the breast cancer. A single record per CDR3 protein comes from TCRdb applying MiXCR to the multiplex PCR reads. The sample records 150,000 to 200,000 distinct CDR3 sequences, 30% to 35% being singletons. The V and J ends lost 6 bases and 4 bases, in that order; junction bases with no gene match: 15. From germline, CDR1 is MNHNY and CDR2 SVGAGI (reference sequence). This CDR3 contains 18 residues. The receptor was isolated from a female donor with breast cancer. Some clones in this sample may be carry-over from other donors' samples. This chain joins TRBV6-6 and TRBJ2-7; 13 positions agree with TRBD2. Sequencing was performed on axillary lymph node tissue. The CDR3 nucleotides read TGTGCCAGCAGGGGGACTAGCGGGAATCGAATATTGGGTTACGAGCAGTACTTC. It is translated as CASRGTSGNRILGYEQYF.